The 30 T cell receptor beta chains given below trace back to one sample, sequenced in a study of radiotherapy plus CTLA-4 blockade in lung cancer. Sequencing was performed with immunoSEQ multiplex PCR; in TCRdb, only in-frame clones are kept and a portion is missing. The sample shows about 87,000 clones, 70% to 90% of them seen only once. The sequencing used peripheral blood, collected from a patient treated with radiotherapy plus ipilimumab. These receptors all come from a human donor with non-small cell lung cancer that progressed on radiotherapy plus ipilimumab.

The chain uses TRBV5-1 and TRBJ1-1, with TRBD1 as a possible D gene (6 bases). The V and J ends lost 3 bases and 5 bases respectively, with 14 bases between them. Germline loops: CDR1 SGHRS, CDR2 YFSETQ. The CDR3 has 14 amino acids. For the CDR3, the DNA is TGCGCCAGCAGCTCGAGCGTACAGGGAACTGAAGCTTTCTTT. Its protein product is CASSSSVQGTEAFF.

V is TRBV4-3 and J is TRBJ2-2; D perhaps matches TRBD1 (5 bases). The V gene lost 1 base and the J gene lost 5 bases, with 11 bases spanning the gap. Germline V gene sequence: CDR1 LGHNA, CDR2 YSLEER. The CDR3 totals 15 residues. The CDR3 protein is CASSQGVTATGELFF. The CDR3 coding sequence is TGCGCCAGCAGCCAAGGGGTGACAGCGACCGGGGAGCTGTTTTTT.

The V gene is TRBV7-2, the J gene TRBJ1-1; D possibly corresponds to TRBD1 (5 bases). Germline CDR1 is SGHTA and CDR2 is FQGNSA. The V end was cut by 2 bases, the J end by 3 bases, with 10 bases between. The CDR3 runs to 14 residues. For the CDR3, the DNA is TGTGCCAGCAGCTTATTGGAGGGGTACACTGAAGCTTTCTTT. Protein sequence: CASSLLEGYTEAFF.

This clone was seen a single time. The rearrangement joins TRBV28 to TRBJ2-7; D not resolved. The V gene's germline CDR1 is MDHEN and CDR2 SYDVKM. This CDR3 spans 15 amino acids. V was clipped by 5 bases and J by 3 bases, with 17 bases between them. CDR3 nucleotides: TGTGCCAGCAGTCCACCAGCCGCAGGTTACTACGAGCAGTACTTC. This encodes CASSPPAAGYYEQYF.

CDR3 in amino acids: CAWSADAGANVLTF. In DNA form, the CDR3 reads TGTGCCTGGAGTGCGGACGCTGGGGCCAACGTCCTGACTTTC. V and J are TRBV30 and TRBJ2-6; no clear D. The germline V gene has CDR1 GTSNPN and CDR2 SVGIG (reference sequence). Trimming pared 1 base from V and 2 bases from J, leaving 6 bases between. The CDR3 extends over 14 amino acids.

This chain links TRBV7-6 with TRBJ2-2; possible D gene TRBD1, 5 bases. Germline-derived CDR1 and CDR2 are SGHVS and FNYEAQ. This CDR3 contains 17 residues. The V gene lost 5 bases and the J gene lost 0 bases, with 16 bases spanning the gap. The CDR3 bases are TGTGCCAGCAGCCCAATTTCGCAGGGATCGAACACCGGGGAGCTGTTTTTT. Translating gives CASSPISQGSNTGELFF.

This chain links TRBV18 with TRBJ1-2; D is unclear. Trimming left V 8 bases short and J 6 bases short, with 16 bases between. The length of the CDR3 is 13 residues. In germline, CDR1 is KGHSH, CDR2 LQKENI. CDR3 in amino acids: CASTMDLRNGYTF. The CDR3 DNA is TGTGCCAGCACAATGGACTTACGGAATGGCTACACCTTC.

J is TRBJ1-5 and V is TRBV9; TRBD1 matches 7 bases. With V trimmed by 0 bases and J by 4 bases, 4 bases remained unmatched. The CDR3 is 15 residues long. Germline CDR1 is SGDLS and CDR2 is YYNGEE. This chain's CDR3 is CASSVGTGQNQPQHF. In nucleotides, the CDR3 is TGTGCCAGCAGCGTAGGGACAGGCCAAAATCAGCCCCAGCATTTT.

The chain links TRBV11-3 to TRBJ2-1, with D uncertain. Trimming stripped 2 bases from V and 4 bases from J, with 9 bases between. CDR3 length: 14 amino acids. Germline V gene sequence: CDR1 SGHNT, CDR2 YENEEA. CDR3 bases: TGTGCCAGCAGCTTAAATTCGAATTACAATGAGCAGTTCTTC. This codes for CASSLNSNYNEQFF. Variable domain in full (rest from reference TRBV11-3 and TRBJ2-1): EAGVVQSPRYKIIEKKQPVAFWCNPISGHNTLYWYLQNLGQGPELLIRYENEEAVDDSQLPKDRFSAERLKGVDSTLKIQPAELGDSAVYLCASSLNSNYNEQFFGPGTRLTVL.

This clone appeared once. The rearrangement uses TRBV7-6 and TRBJ2-1, with 12 bases fitting TRBD2. CDR1 is SGHVS and CDR2 is FNYEAQ in the germline V gene. The CDR3 has 15 residues. J was trimmed by 8 bases and V by 4 bases; bases with no gene match: 6. CDR3 nucleotides: TGTGCCAGCAGCTCCCTAGCGGGGGGGCCACATGAGCAGTTCTTC. Protein sequence: CASSSLAGGPHEQFF.

The chain has TRBV10-3 and TRBJ1-1; 9 bases line up with TRBD1. The germline CDR1 and CDR2 sequences are ENHRY and SYGVKD. The CDR3 has 12 residues. After removal of 8 bases from V and 4 bases from J, the junction contained 2 bases not matched to a gene. CDR3: CAIGTGSTEAFF. As DNA, the CDR3 is TGTGCCATCGGGACAGGGAGCACTGAAGCTTTCTTT.

CDR3 in amino acids: CATSRGLYEQYF. The CDR3 DNA is TGTGCCACCAGCAGAGGGCTTTACGAGCAGTACTTC. The chain combines TRBV15 with TRBJ2-7; D uncertain. Germline V gene sequence: CDR1 LNHNV, CDR2 YYDKDF (reference sequence). The CDR3 runs to 12 residues. V was clipped by 1 base and J by 4 bases, with 5 bases between them.

The chain links TRBV2 to TRBJ2-2, with D perhaps given as TRBD1 or TRBD2 (5 bases each). From germline, CDR1 is SNHLY and CDR2 FYNNEI. Trimming took off 6 bases at V and 5 bases at J, with 13 bases between the two ends. The CDR3 is 14 amino acids. The CDR3 nucleotides are TGTGCCAGCAGGACAGTATGGAGGACCGGGGAGCTGTTTTTT. This sequence encodes CASRTVWRTGELFF.

This chain links TRBV6-5 with TRBJ1-2; 11 bases map to TRBD1. The CDR3 totals 14 residues. With V trimmed by 7 bases and J by 8 bases, 9 bases remained unmatched. CDR1 is MNHEY and CDR2 is SVGAGI in the germline V gene. The CDR3 here is CASKSGTGGSGYTF. In nucleotides, the CDR3 is TGTGCCAGCAAATCCGGGACAGGGGGGTCCGGCTACACCTTC.

The rearrangement uses TRBV5-4 and TRBJ2-7; 8 bases fit TRBD1. The CDR3 is 15 amino acids. Germline trimming cut 0 bases from V and 0 bases from J; bases unmatched to any gene: 2. The germline gives CDR1 SGHNT, CDR2 YYREEE (reference sequence). Written as DNA, the CDR3 is TGTGCCAGCAGCTTGGGGACAGGGCACTCCTACGAGCAGTACTTC. Its protein product is CASSLGTGHSYEQYF. The variable domain in full, with the rest retrieved from reference TRBV5-4 and TRBJ2-7, is ETGVTQSPTHLIKTRGQQVTLRCSSQSGHNTVSWYQQALGQGPQFIFQYYREEENGRGNFPPRFSGLQFPNYSSELNVNALELDDSALYLCASSLGTGHSYEQYFGPGTRLTVT.

The genes are TRBV6-5 and TRBJ1-4; 7 bases fit TRBD1. This CDR3 comprises 15 residues. CDR1 and CDR2 (germline): MNHEY, SVGAGI. The V gene end was trimmed by 0 bases and the J gene end by 6 bases; junction bases not matched to a gene: 4. The CDR3 DNA reads as TGTGCCAGCAGTTACTCGACAGGGCCTTATGAAAAACTGTTTTTT. Its protein product is CASSYSTGPYEKLFF.

Comment on this clone: Other DNA sequences in this sample translate to the same CDR3. The rearrangement uses TRBV28 and TRBJ1-5; D call uncertain. CDR1 and CDR2 (germline): MDHEN, SYDVKM. The CDR3 is made up of 19 amino acids. The germline V and J ends were trimmed by 6 bases and 0 bases, with 24 bases remaining between them. The CDR3 region is CASSFDFPAGSYSNQPQHF. In DNA form, the CDR3 reads TGTGCCAGCAGCTTCGACTTCCCAGCGGGATCTTATAGCAATCAGCCCCAGCATTTT. Together with reference TRBV28 and TRBJ1-5, the CDR3 gives the full variable domain: DVKVTQSSRYLVKRTGEKVFLECVQDMDHENMFWYRQDPGLGLRLIYFSYDVKMKEKGDIPEGYSVSREKKERFSLILESASTNQTSMYLCASSFDFPAGSYSNQPQHFGDGTRLSIL.

The chain is built from TRBV7-6 and TRBJ2-3, with D possibly matching TRBD2 (5 bases). The CDR3 runs 15 residues. V gave up 5 bases and J gave up 4 bases, with 16 bases separating them. Germline V CDR1 and CDR2: SGHVS, FNYEAQ. The CDR3 loop reads CASSPLGTPPDTQYF. The CDR3 DNA reads TGTGCCAGCAGCCCACTAGGAACCCCTCCAGATACGCAGTATTTT. The full variable domain, rest sourced from reference TRBV7-6 and TRBJ2-3, is GAGVSQSPRYKVTKRGQDVALRCDPISGHVSLYWYRQALGQGPEFLTYFNYEAQQDKSGLPNDRFSAERPEGSISTLTIQRTEQRDSAMYRCASSPLGTPPDTQYFGPGTRLTVL.

This clone has a single count. The rearrangement uses TRBV7-6 and TRBJ1-2, with 7 positions matching TRBD1. This CDR3 spans 15 amino acids. Germline assignment: CDR1 SGHVS and CDR2 FNYEAQ. The V and J ends lost 5 bases and 5 bases, in that order; junction bases with no gene match: 11. In DNA form, the CDR3 reads TGTGCCAGCAGCGCCTCCTCGACAGGGTATTATGGCTACACCTTC. This sequence encodes CASSASSTGYYGYTF.

The chain recombines TRBV7-8 with TRBJ2-3, with D unresolved. CDR3 size: 15 residues. The V and J ends lost 4 bases and 4 bases respectively, with 15 bases between them. Germline CDR1 and CDR2: SGHVS and FQNEAQ. The CDR3 spells CASSSPVSVADTQYF. The CDR3 region has the DNA TGTGCCAGCAGCTCCCCGGTCAGCGTAGCAGATACGCAGTATTTT.

V usage is TRBV19 and J usage is TRBJ1-5; TRBD1 is a possible D gene (5 bases). The CDR3 spans 14 residues. V was cut by 6 bases and J by 1 base, with 10 bases left in between. Germline CDR1 LNHDA, CDR2 SQIVND (reference sequence). The CDR3 protein is CASRSGGSNQPQHF. DNA of the CDR3: TGTGCCAGTAGGTCGGGGGGGAGCAATCAGCCCCAGCATTTT.

This sequence joins TRBV12-5 and TRBJ2-7, with D tentatively TRBD1 or TRBD2 (5 bases each). V dropped 1 base and J dropped 2 bases, with 12 bases sitting between them. CDR1 and CDR2 (germline): LGHNT, FRNRAP. This CDR3 region has 15 residues. The CDR3 bases are TGTGCTAGTGGTTTGGCAATCGGGACCGCCTACGAGCAGTACTTC. As protein: CASGLAIGTAYEQYF.

The sample holds one count of this clone. CDR3 DNA sequence: TGCGCCAGCAGCTTATTCGCTAGCGGGAGCTCTGGGGCCAACGTCCTGACTTTC. Protein product: CASSLFASGSSGANVLTF. The chain has TRBV5-1 and TRBJ2-6; TRBD2 matches 10 bases. The V gene's germline CDR1 is SGHRS and CDR2 YFSETQ. The junction had 5 bases not matched to a gene; V was cut back by 2 bases and J by 0 bases. The CDR3 runs 18 residues.

The V gene is TRBV6-5, the J gene TRBJ1-6; D ambiguous. Trimming cost V 2 bases and J 7 bases, with 9 bases left between them. From germline, CDR1 is MNHEY and CDR2 SVGAGI. The CDR3 is made up of 14 amino acids. In DNA form, the CDR3 reads TGTGCCAGCAGTTACGTCAGCGGGAATTCACCCCTCCACTTT. Encoded protein: CASSYVSGNSPLHF.

This chain links TRBV6-4 with TRBJ1-5, with D possibly being TRBD1 (5 bases). The germline V gene encodes CDR1 MRHNA and CDR2 SNTAGT. This CDR3 region has 18 residues. The V and J ends lost 3 bases and 0 bases respectively, with 18 bases between them. The CDR3 loop is CASSDSGTETDSNQPQHF. In nucleotides, the CDR3 is TGTGCCAGCAGTGATTCTGGGACGGAGACGGATAGCAATCAGCCCCAGCATTTT.

Worth noting for this clone: Other DNA variants within this sample encode the same CDR3. The J gene is TRBJ2-2, the V gene TRBV7-2; a weak D match, TRBD2 (5 bases). The CDR3 contains 12 residues. V lost 3 bases and J 8 bases, leaving 7 bases between the germline ends. CDR1 and CDR2 (germline): SGHTA, FQGNSA. The CDR3 coding sequence is TGTGCCAGCAGCTTGGGGAGAGGGGAGCTGTTTTTT. It encodes CASSLGRGELFF. Variable domain in full (rest from reference TRBV7-2 and TRBJ2-2): GAGVSQSPSNKVTEKGKDVELRCDPISGHTALYWYRQSLGQGLEFLIYFQGNSAPDKSGLPSDRFSAERTGGSVSTLTIQRTQQEDSAVYLCASSLGRGELFFGEGSRLTVL.

CDR3 DNA: TGTGCCAGCAGTGGGGTCGTCCGCCACGAGCAGTACTTC. Amino acids: CASSGVVRHEQYF. The V and J genes are TRBV6-1 and TRBJ2-7, with D unresolved. V was trimmed by 4 bases and J by 5 bases, leaving 12 bases between them. CDR1 and CDR2 (germline): MNHNS, SASEGT. CDR3 length: 13 residues.

The sample holds one count of this clone. The chain is built from TRBV7-9 and TRBJ2-4; 7 nucleotides match TRBD1. V shed 4 bases and J 8 bases; nucleotides not matched to a gene: 8. Looked up from germline, CDR1 is SEHNR and CDR2 is FQNEAQ (reference sequence). This CDR3 has 14 residues. CDR3 DNA sequence: TGTGCCAGCAGCTCCCGCAGGGGGAGTGACATTCAGTACTTC. As protein: CASSSRRGSDIQYF. Together with reference TRBV7-9 and TRBJ2-4, the CDR3 gives the full variable domain: DTGVSQNPRHKITKRGQNVTFRCDPISEHNRLYWYRQTLGQGPEFLTYFQNEAQLEKSRLLSDRFSAERPKGSFSTLEIQRTEQGDSAMYLCASSSRRGSDIQYFGAGTRLSVL.

This clone was picked up one time. The V and J genes are TRBV30 and TRBJ1-2; 7 nucleotides align to TRBD1. CDR1 and CDR2 (germline): GTSNPN, SVGIG (reference sequence). V shed 2 bases and J 6 bases; nucleotides not matched to a gene: 3. The CDR3 length is 12 residues. The CDR3 DNA reads TGTGCCTGGAGTCTCGGACAGGATGGCTACACCTTC. This encodes CAWSLGQDGYTF.

This chain connects TRBV19 to TRBJ1-1; no definite D call. Germline V gene data show CDR1 as LNHDA and CDR2 as SQIVND (reference sequence). The CDR3 sequence is 13 residues long. V was pared by 8 bases and J by 0 bases, with 10 bases between. In DNA form, the CDR3 reads TGTGCCAGTCGCGCCGTCATGAACACTGAAGCTTTCTTT. It specifies CASRAVMNTEAFF.